This T cell receptor beta chain stems from a study of regulatory T cells in long-lasting Graves disease. Overall study: Newly diagnosed Graves' patients took antithyroid drugs under 3 months.

This clonotype was seen repeatedly, ten times or more. The antigen is not known. Germline assignment: CDR1 SEHNR and CDR2 FQNEAQ (reference sequence). The CDR3 contains 14 residues. V was pared by 6 bases and J by 4 bases, with 16 bases between. As to time point: newly diagnosed GD, antithyroid drugs for less than 3 months. Generation of the TCR library employed RNA extracted from PBMCs. Whole-study results and caveats: With persistent disease, TRBV28, TRBJ1-2 and TRBJ2-5 were the favored segments.

According to the study, TCR beta libraries were built with iRepertoire HTBI primers and CDR3-region Arm-PCR. MiXCR, applied by TCRdb to the multiplex PCR reads, yields one record per CDR3 protein. This sample has about 220,000 distinct CDR3 sequences, with roughly 19% found just once. The same sample was also studied in work on T cells in Graves' hyperthyroidism and ophthalmopathy. That source reports: Initially, a first-round RT-PCR of the TCR CDR3 employed the HTBI primer set. Ophthalmopathy was separated from stable hyperthyroidism by a 13 V-J model.

The TCR comes from a woman aged 30 to 39 with Graves disease. V usage is TRBV7-9 and J usage is TRBJ2-7; weak D call: TRBD2 (6 bases). The sample consisted of peripheral blood mononuclear cells (PBMCs), taken at new diagnosis, from a patient treated with antithyroid drugs. In DNA form, the CDR3 reads TGTGCCAGCAGTGCCCGGGACTTAGTTTACGAGCAGTACTTC. It specifies CASSARDLVYEQYF.